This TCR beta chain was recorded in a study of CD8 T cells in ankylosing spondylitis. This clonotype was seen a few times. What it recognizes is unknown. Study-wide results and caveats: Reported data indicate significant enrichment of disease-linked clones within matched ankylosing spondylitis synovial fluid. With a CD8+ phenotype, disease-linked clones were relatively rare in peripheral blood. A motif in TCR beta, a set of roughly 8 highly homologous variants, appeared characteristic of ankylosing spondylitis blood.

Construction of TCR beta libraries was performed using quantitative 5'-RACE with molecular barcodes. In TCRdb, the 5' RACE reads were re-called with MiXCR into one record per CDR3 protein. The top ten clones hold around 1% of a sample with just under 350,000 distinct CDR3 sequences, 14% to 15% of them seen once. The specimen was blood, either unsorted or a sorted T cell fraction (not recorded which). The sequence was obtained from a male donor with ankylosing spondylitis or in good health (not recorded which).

The CDR3 sequence: CASSFSGFYNEQFF. In DNA, the CDR3 is TGCGCCAGCAGCTTTAGCGGGTTCTACAATGAGCAGTTCTTC. V is TRBV5-1 and J is TRBJ2-1; 7 bases match TRBD2. The CDR3 has 14 amino acids. V lost 2 bases, J lost 3 bases, and 2 bases stayed unmatched. The germline gives CDR1 SGHRS, CDR2 YFSETQ.